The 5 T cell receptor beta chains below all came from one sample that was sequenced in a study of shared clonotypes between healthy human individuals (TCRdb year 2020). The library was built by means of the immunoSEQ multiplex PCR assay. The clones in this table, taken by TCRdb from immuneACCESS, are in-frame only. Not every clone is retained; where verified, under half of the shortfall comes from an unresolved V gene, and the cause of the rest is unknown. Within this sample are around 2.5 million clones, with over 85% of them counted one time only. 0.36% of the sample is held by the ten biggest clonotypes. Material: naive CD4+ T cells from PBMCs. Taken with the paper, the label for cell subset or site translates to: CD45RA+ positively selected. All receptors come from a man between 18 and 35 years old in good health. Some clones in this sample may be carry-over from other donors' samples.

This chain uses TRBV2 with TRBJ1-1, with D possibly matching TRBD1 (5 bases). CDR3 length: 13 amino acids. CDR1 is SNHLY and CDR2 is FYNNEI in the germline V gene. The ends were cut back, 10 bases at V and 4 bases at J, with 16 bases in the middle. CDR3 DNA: TGTGCCACCTCGAAGGGGTACGCCACTGAAGCTTTCTTT. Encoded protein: CATSKGYATEAFF.

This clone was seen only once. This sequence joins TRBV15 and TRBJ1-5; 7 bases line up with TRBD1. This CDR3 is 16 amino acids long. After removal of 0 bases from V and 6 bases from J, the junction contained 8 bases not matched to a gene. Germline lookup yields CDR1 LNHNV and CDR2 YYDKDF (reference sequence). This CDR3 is CATSRDRQGGSQPQHF. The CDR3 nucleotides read TGTGCCACCAGCAGAGATCGGCAGGGGGGAAGTCAGCCCCAGCATTTT.

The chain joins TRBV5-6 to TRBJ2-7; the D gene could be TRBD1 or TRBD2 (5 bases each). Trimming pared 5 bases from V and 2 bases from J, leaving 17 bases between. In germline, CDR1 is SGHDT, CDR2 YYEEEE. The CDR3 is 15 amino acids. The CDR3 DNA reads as TGTGCCAGCAGGCCTTTGGGGGTCACTACCTACGAGCAGTACTTC. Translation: CASRPLGVTTYEQYF.

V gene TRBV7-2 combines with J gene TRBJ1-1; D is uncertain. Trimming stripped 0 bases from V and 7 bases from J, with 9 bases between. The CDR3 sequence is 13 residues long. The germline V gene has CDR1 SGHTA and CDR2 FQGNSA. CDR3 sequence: CASSLARVDEAFF. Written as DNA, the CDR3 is TGTGCCAGCAGCTTAGCTAGGGTGGATGAAGCTTTCTTT.

The CDR3 spells CATAGGNTIYF. In nucleotides, the CDR3 is TGTGCCACCGCCGGGGGAAACACCATATATTTT. The chain employs TRBV6-5 and TRBJ1-3; D is uncertain. Germline CDR1 MNHEY, CDR2 SVGAGI. With 10 bases removed from V and 4 bases from J, the gap between germline ends came to 8 bases. The CDR3 totals 11 residues.